This T cell receptor (beta chain) derives from a study of cytomegalovirus exposure and HLA in healthy donors. General study findings and limits: In a later analysis, across HLA loci, associated TCR counts were highest for DRB1, lowest for HLA-C.

Vbeta (60) and Jbeta (13) primers were used in the PCR. Assay used: immunoSEQ multiplex PCR; TCRdb lists only in-frame clones, some missing. This sample has fewer than 200,000 clones, with roughly 77% found just once. Everyone who donated was a healthy bone marrow donor. The CDR3 runs to 16 residues. The germline gives CDR1 MNHEY, CDR2 SMNVEV (reference sequence). V was pared by 6 bases and J by 9 bases, with 12 bases of the junction left unmatched. This clone was seen just once. Antigen unknown. V usage is TRBV27 and J usage is TRBJ2-1, with TRBD2 matching 12 bases. Sequencing used PBMCs. This clonotype was obtained from a man aged 40-50 years in good health and CMV-seropositive. CDR3 protein: CASRSPLAGGSGEQFF. For the CDR3, the DNA is TGTGCCAGCAGAAGCCCGCTAGCGGGAGGGTCCGGTGAGCAGTTCTTC.